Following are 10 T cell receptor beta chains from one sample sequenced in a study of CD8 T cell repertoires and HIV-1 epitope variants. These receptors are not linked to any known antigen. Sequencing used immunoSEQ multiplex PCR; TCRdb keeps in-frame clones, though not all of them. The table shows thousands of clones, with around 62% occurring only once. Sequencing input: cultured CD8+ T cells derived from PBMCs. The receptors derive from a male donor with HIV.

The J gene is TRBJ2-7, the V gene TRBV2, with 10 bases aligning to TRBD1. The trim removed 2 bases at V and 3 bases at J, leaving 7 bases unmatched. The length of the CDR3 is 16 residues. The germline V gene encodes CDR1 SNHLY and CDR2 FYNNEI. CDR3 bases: TGTGCCAGCAGTGAATACCGGGACAGGGGCCTCTACGAGCAGTACTTC. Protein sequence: CASSEYRDRGLYEQYF.

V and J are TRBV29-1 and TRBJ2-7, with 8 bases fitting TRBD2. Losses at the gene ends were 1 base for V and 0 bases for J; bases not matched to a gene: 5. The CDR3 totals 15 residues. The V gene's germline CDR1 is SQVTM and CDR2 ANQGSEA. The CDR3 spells CSVEVVGTSSYEQYF. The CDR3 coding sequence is TGCAGCGTTGAAGTTGTGGGGACTAGCTCCTACGAGCAGTACTTC.

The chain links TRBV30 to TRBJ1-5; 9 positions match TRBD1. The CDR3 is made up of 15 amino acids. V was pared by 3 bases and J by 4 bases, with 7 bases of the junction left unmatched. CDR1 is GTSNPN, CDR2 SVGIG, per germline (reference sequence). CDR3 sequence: CAWSGQTGGNQPQHF. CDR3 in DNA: TGTGCCTGGAGCGGCCAGACAGGGGGAAATCAGCCCCAGCATTTT.

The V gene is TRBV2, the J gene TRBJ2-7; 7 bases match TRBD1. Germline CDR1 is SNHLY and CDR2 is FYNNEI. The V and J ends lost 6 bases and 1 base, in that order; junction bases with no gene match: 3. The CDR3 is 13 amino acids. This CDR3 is CASRTGQSYEQYF. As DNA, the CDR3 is TGTGCCAGCAGGACGGGACAGTCCTACGAGCAGTACTTC. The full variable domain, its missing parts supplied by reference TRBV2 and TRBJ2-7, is EPEVTQTPSHQVTQMGQEVILRCVPISNHLYFYWYRQILGQKVEFLVSFYNNEISEKSEIFDDQFSVERPDGSNFTLKIRSTKLEDSAMYFCASRTGQSYEQYFGPGTRLTVT.

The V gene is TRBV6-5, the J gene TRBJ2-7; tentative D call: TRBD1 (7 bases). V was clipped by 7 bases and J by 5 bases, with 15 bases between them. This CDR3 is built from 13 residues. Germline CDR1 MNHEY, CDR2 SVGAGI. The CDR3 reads CASTSGGGDEQYF. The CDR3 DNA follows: TGTGCCAGCACCTCAGGGGGAGGCGACGAGCAGTACTTC.

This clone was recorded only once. The CDR3 coding sequence is TGTGCCAGCAGCGGACAGATCTACAATGAGCAGTTCTTC. This codes for CASSGQIYNEQFF. This chain uses TRBV7-6 with TRBJ2-1; weak D call: TRBD1 (6 bases). The CDR3 extends over 13 amino acids. Trimming stripped 5 bases from V and 3 bases from J, with 8 bases between. From germline, CDR1 is SGHVS and CDR2 FNYEAQ. Combining the CDR3 with reference TRBV7-6 and TRBJ2-1 gives the whole variable domain GAGVSQSPRYKVTKRGQDVALRCDPISGHVSLYWYRQALGQGPEFLTYFNYEAQQDKSGLPNDRFSAERPEGSISTLTIQRTEQRDSAMYRCASSGQIYNEQFFGPGTRLTVL.

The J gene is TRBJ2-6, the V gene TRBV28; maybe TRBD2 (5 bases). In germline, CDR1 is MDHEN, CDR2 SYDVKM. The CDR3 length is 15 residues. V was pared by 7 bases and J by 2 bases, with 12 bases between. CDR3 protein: CASIHGKTGANVLTF. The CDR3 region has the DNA TGTGCCAGCATCCACGGGAAGACTGGGGCCAACGTCCTGACTTTC.

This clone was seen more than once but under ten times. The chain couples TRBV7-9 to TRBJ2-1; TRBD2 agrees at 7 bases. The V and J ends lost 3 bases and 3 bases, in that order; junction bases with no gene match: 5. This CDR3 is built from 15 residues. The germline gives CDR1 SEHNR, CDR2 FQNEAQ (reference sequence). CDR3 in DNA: TGTGCCAGCAGCTTGGCGGGAGTACACTACAATGAGCAGTTCTTC. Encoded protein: CASSLAGVHYNEQFF.

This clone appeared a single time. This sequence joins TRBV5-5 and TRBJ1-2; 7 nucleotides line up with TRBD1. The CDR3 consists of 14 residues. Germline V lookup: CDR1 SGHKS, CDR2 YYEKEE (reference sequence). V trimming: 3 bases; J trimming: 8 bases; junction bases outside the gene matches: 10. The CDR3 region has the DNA TGTGCCAGCAGCTGGCAGGAGACAGGGCTCGGCTACACCTTC. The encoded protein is CASSWQETGLGYTF.

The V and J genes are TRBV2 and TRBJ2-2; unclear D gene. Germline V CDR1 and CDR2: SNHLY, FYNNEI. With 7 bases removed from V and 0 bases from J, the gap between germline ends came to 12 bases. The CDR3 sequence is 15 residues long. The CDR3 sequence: CASKSTYANTGELFF. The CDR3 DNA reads TGTGCCAGCAAGTCAACATACGCGAACACCGGGGAGCTGTTTTTT.